This T cell receptor beta chain derives from a study of beta chain bispecific antibodies for T cell cancers. Study summary: The leukemia lines expressed TRBV12-3 (Jurkat) and TRBV5-5 (HPB-ALL).

Whole-study findings and limits: The leukemia cells, rather than normal T cells, gave most of the targeted TRBV signal.

Germline V gene data show CDR1 as KGHDR and CDR2 as SFDVKD. The V segment lost 6 bases and the J segment 6 bases; nucleotides outside the gene matches: 3. The CDR3 consists of 13 residues. On this clonotype itself: The antigen is unknown.

TCRdb recomputed calls from the 5' RACE reads with MiXCR, one row per CDR3 protein. The table lists 21,000 or so distinct CDR3 sequences, about 2.7% of them singletons. Blood mononuclear cells were expanded for 3 to 4 days using either OKT3 anti-CD3 antibody or CD3/CD28 beads. The receptor was isolated from a human donor in good health. Some clones in this sample may be carry-over from other donors' samples. The chain couples TRBV24-1 to TRBJ2-2; 7 nucleotides line up with TRBD1. Specimen: healthy donor T cells cultured with leukemia cells. CDR3 nucleotide sequence: TGTGCCACCAGTAACAGGGGTTCCGGGGAGCTGTTTTTT. Translation gives CATSNRGSGELFF.